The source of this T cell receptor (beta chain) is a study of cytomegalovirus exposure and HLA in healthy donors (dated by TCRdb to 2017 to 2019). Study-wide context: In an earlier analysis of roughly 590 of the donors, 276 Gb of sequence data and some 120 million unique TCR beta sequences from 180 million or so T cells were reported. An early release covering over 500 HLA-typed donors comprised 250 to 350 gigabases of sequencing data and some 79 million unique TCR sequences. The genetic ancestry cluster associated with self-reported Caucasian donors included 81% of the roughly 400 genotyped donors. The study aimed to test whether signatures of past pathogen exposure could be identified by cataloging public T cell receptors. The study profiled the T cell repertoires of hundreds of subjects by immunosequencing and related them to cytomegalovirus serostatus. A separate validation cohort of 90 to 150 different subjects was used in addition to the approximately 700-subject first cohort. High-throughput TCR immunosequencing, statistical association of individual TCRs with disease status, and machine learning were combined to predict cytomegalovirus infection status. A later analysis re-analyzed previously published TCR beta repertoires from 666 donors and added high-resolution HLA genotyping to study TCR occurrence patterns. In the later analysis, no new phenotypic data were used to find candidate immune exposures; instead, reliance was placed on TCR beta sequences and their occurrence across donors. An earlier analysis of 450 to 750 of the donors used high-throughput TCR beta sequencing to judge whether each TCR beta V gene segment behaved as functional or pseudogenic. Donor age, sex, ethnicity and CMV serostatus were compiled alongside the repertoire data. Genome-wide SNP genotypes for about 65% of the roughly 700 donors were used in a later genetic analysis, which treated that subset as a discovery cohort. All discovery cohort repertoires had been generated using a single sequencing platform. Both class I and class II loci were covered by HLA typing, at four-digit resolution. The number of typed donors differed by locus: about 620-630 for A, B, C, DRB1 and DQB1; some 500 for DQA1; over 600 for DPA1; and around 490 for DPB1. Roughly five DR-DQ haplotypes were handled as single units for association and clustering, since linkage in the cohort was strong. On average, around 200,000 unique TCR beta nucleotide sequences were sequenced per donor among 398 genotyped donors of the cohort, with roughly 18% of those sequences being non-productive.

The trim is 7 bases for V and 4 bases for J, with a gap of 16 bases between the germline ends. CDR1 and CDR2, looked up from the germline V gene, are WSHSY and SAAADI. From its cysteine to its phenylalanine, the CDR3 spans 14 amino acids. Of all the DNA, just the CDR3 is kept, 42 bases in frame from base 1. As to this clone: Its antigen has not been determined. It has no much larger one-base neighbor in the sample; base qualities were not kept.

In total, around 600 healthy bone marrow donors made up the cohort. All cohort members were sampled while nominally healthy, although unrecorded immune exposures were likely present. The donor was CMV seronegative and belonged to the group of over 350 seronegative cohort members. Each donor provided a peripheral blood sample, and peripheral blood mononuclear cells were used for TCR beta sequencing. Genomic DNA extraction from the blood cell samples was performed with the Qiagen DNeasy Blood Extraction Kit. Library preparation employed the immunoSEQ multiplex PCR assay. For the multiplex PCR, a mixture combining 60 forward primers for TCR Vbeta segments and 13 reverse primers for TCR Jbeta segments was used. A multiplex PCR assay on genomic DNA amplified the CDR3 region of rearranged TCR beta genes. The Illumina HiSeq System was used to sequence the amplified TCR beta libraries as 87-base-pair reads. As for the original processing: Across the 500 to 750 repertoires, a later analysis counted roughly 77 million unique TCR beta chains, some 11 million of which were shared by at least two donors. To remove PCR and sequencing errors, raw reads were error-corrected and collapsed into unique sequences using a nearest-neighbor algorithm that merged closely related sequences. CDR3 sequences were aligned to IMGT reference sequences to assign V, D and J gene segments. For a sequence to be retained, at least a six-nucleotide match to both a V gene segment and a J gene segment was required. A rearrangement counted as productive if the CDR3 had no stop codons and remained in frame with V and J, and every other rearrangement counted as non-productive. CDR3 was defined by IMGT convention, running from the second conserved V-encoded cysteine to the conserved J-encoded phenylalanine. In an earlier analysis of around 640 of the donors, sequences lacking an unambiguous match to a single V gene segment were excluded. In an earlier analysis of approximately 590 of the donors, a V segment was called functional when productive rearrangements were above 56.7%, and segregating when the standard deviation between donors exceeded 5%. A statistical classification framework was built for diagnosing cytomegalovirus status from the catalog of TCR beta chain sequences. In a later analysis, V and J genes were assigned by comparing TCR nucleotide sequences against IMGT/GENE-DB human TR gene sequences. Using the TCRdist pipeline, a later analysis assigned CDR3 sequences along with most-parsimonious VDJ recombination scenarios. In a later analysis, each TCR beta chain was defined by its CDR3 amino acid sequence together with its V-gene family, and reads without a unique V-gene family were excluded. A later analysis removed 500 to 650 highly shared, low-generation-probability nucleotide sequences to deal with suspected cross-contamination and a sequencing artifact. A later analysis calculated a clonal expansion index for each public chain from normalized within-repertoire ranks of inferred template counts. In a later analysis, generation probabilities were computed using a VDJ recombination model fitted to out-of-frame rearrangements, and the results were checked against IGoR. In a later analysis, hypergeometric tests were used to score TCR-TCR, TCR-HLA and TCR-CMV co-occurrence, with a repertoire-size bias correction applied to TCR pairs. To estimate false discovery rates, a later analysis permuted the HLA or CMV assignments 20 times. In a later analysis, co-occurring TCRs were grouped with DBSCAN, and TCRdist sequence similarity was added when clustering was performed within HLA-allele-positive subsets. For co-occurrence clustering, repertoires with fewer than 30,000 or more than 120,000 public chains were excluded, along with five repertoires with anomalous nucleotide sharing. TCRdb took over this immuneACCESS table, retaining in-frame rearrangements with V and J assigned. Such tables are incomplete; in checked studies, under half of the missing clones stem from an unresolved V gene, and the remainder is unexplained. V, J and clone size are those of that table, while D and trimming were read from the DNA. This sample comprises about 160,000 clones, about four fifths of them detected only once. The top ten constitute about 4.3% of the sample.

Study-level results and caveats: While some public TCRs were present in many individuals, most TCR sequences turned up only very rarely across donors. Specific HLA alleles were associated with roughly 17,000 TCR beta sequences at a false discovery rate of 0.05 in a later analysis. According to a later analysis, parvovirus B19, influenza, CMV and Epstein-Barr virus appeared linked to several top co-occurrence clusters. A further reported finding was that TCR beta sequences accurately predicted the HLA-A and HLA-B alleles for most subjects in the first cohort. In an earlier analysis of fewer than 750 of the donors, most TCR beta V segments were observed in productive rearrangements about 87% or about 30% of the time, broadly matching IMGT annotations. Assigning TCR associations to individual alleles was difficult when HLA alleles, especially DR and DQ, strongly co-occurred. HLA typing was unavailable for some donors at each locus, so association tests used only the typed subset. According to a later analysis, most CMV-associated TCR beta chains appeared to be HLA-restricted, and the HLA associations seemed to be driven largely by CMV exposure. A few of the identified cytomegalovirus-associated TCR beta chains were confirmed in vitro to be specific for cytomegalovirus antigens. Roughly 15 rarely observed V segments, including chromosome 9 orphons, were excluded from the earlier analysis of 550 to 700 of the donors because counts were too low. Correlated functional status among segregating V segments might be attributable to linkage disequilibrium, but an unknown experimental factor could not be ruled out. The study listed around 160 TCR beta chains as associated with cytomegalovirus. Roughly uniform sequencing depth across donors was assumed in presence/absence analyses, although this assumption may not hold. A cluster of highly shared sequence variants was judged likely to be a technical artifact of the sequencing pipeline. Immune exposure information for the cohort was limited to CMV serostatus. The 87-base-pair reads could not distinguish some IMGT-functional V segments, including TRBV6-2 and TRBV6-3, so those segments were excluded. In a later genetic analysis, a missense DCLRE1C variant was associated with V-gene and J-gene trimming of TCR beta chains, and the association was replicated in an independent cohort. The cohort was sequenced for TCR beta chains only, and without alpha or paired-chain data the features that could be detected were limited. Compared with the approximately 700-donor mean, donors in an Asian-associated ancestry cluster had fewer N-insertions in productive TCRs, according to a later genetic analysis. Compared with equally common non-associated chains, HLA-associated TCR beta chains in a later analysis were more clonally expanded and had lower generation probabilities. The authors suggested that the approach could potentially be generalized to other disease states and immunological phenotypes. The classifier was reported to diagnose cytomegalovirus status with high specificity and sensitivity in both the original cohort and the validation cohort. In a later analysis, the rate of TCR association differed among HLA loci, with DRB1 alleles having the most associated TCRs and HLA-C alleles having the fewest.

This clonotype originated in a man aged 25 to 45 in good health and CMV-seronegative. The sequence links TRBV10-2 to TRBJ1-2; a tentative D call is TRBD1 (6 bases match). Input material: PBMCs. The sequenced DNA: TGCGCCAGCAATACGGACAGCGGGGGCTATGGCTACACCTTC. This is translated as CASNTDSGGYGYTF.